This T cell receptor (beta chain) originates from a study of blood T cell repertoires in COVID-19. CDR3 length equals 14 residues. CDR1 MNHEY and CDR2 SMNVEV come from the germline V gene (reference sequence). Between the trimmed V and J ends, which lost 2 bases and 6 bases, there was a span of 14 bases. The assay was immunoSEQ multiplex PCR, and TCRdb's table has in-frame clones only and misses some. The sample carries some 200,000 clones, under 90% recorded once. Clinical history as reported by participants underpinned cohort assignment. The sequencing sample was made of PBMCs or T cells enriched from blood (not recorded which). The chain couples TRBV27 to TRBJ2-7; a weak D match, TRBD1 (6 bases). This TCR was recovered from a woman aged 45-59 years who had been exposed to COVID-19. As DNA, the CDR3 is TGTGCCAGCAGTTTAGGGCAGGGGTGGGGCGAGCAGTACTTC. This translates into CASSLGQGWGEQYF.